This TCR beta chain emerged from a study of T cell repertoires in cytomegalovirus infection. Study background: The authors used CMV epitopes that were HLA-C-restricted (recently identified) and HLA-B-restricted (well studied). Indications of both CMV infection and matching HLA type were provided by public TCR beta signatures.

Notes on this clonotype: Its target is not known.

One entry per CDR3 protein results from TCRdb running MiXCR on the reads. The sample holds fewer than 350,000 distinct CDR3 sequences, almost 30% seen once. Per germline, CDR1 SGHTS and CDR2 YDEGEE. This CDR3 is built from 15 residues. Trimming took 1 base from V and 3 from J; bases not matched to a gene: 4. General observations from the study: Pooled public TCR beta family frequency picked out CMV carriers with the relevant HLA. Dominating the ex vivo response were TCR beta clonotypes that were CMV-specific and HLA-C-restricted.

Sequenced here: cultured PBMCs, sampled from culture after CMV antigen stimulation. The chain joins TRBV5-8 to TRBJ2-3; 8 positions match TRBD1. The origin of this receptor is a human donor in good health (CMV status not recorded). Some clones in this sample may be carry-over from other donors' samples. The CDR3 is CASSLMGQETDTQYF. CDR3 DNA sequence: TGTGCCAGCAGCTTGATGGGACAGGAGACAGATACGCAGTATTTT.